The 15 T cell receptor beta chains reported below all come from one sample, sequenced in a study of shared clonotypes between healthy human individuals. The table came from immunoSEQ multiplex PCR; TCRdb's copy has only in-frame clones and leaves some out. The sample records about 470,000 clones, roughly 80% being singletons. The sequenced sample was PBMCs. These receptors all stem from a middle-aged woman in good health. Some clones in this sample may be carry-over from other donors' samples.

Many counts were recorded for this clone. CDR3: CASSEAARGRYEQYF. CDR3 in DNA: TGTGCCAGCAGTGAAGCGGCGCGGGGACGCTACGAGCAGTACTTC. This chain links TRBV2 with TRBJ2-7, with a weak D call TRBD2 (6 bases). Germline V gene lookup returns CDR1 SNHLY and CDR2 FYNNEI. The CDR3 length is 15 residues. Trimming removed 0 bases from V and 3 bases from J, with 12 bases in between.

The V and J genes are TRBV18 and TRBJ2-5, with 8 bases matching TRBD2. The J call may be faulty, since TRBJ2-7 better matches the DNA end. Germline loops: CDR1 KGHSH, CDR2 LQKENI. This CDR3 region has 15 residues. In nucleotides, the CDR3 is TGTGCCAGCTCACCAAATGGCGGGAGGACCTACGAGCAGTACTTC. Protein product: CASSPNGGRTYEQYF.

This sequence joins TRBV9 and TRBJ1-1; no reliable D call. The CDR3 is 13 amino acids. Germline V gene lookup returns CDR1 SGDLS and CDR2 YYNGEE. With 1 base removed from V and 3 bases from J, the gap between germline ends came to 7 bases. The CDR3 sequence is CASSVQVYTEAFF. Written as DNA, the CDR3 is TGTGCCAGCAGCGTACAGGTATACACTGAAGCTTTCTTT.

The sample holds a few counts of this clone. J is TRBJ1-5 and V is TRBV7-8; TRBD1 matches 7 bases. Germline V lookup: CDR1 SGHVS, CDR2 FQNEAQ. Trimming at V came to 5 bases and at J to 0 bases, leaving 7 bases not matched to a gene. CDR3 size: 16 residues. The CDR3 nucleotides read TGTGCCAGCAGCAAGACAGGGAGTCATAGCAATCAGCCCCAGCATTTT. This encodes CASSKTGSHSNQPQHF.

V and J are TRBV28 and TRBJ1-5; D gene uncertain. There are 12 residues in the CDR3. V lost 5 bases to trimming and J lost 4 bases, with 6 bases between them. The V gene's germline CDR1 is MDHEN and CDR2 SYDVKM. DNA of the CDR3: TGTGCCAGCAGTGTAGAAAATCAGCCCCAGCATTTT. As protein: CASSVENQPQHF.

This sequence joins TRBV5-1 and TRBJ2-7; 10 nucleotides align to TRBD2. Germline V gene sequence: CDR1 SGHRS, CDR2 YFSETQ. The CDR3 covers 16 residues. Trimming removed 0 bases from V and 4 bases from J; junction bases left unmatched: 7. CDR3 nucleotide sequence: TGCGCCAGCAGCTTGGATGGTAGGACTAGCGGATACGAGCAGTACTTC. Amino acids: CASSLDGRTSGYEQYF. Filled out from reference TRBV5-1 and TRBJ2-7, the complete variable domain reads KAGVTQTPRYLIKTRGQQVTLSCSPISGHRSVSWYQQTPGQGLQFLFEYFSETQRNKGNFPGRFSGRQFSNSRSEMNVSTLELGDSALYLCASSLDGRTSGYEQYFGPGTRLTVT.

This chain links TRBV28 with TRBJ1-3; 8 bases are a match to TRBD1. Germline V gene sequence: CDR1 MDHEN, CDR2 SYDVKM. V gave up 5 bases and J gave up 7 bases; unmatched junction bases: 7. CDR3 size: 14 residues. Written as DNA, the CDR3 is TGTGCCAGCAGTCTCGGACAGGGCTTCAACACCATATATTTT. Amino acid sequence: CASSLGQGFNTIYF.

There are a few counts of this clone. Given a much more abundant clone one base away, this may be a read error. Other nucleotide sequences in the sample specify the same CDR3. The V call is TRBV28, the J call TRBJ2-7; D ambiguous. The ends were cut back, 2 bases at V and 3 bases at J, with 2 bases in the middle. The CDR3 has 11 amino acids. The V gene's germline CDR1 is MDHEN and CDR2 SYDVKM. This CDR3 reads CASSLLYEQYF. The CDR3 region has the DNA TGTGCCAGCAGTTTACTCTACGAGCAGTACTTC.

The chain has TRBV27 and TRBJ2-4, with a tentative D call TRBD1 (6 bases). Germline V lookup: CDR1 MNHEY, CDR2 SMNVEV (reference sequence). The V end was cut by 2 bases, the J end by 0 bases, with 11 bases between. The CDR3 totals 16 residues. The CDR3: CASSLTGTLAKNIQYF. CDR3 DNA: TGTGCCAGCAGTTTAACCGGGACACTAGCCAAAAACATTCAGTACTTC.

Note on this clone: The identical CDR3 is also encoded by other nucleotide sequences in the sample. The chain recombines TRBV29-1 with TRBJ1-4; 9 bases are a match to TRBD1. V shed 5 bases and J 8 bases; nucleotides not matched to a gene: 6. CDR1 is SQVTM and CDR2 is ANQGSEA in the germline V gene. The CDR3 consists of 13 residues. The CDR3 DNA reads TGCAGCGTTTCTGGGACAGGGAAGGAAAAACTGTTTTTT. Translated, it gives CSVSGTGKEKLFF.

The chain links TRBV5-1 to TRBJ1-1; D is unresolved. In germline, CDR1 is SGHRS, CDR2 YFSETQ. The CDR3 is 15 amino acids. Trimming removed 0 bases from V and 0 bases from J, with 9 bases in between. The CDR3: CASSLGSLMNTEAFF. The DNA for the CDR3 is TGCGCCAGCAGCTTGGGAAGTCTCATGAACACTGAAGCTTTCTTT. The entire variable domain, with the rest obtained from reference TRBV5-1 and TRBJ1-1, is as follows: KAGVTQTPRYLIKTRGQQVTLSCSPISGHRSVSWYQQTPGQGLQFLFEYFSETQRNKGNFPGRFSGRQFSNSRSEMNVSTLELGDSALYLCASSLGSLMNTEAFFGQGTRLTVV.

The rearrangement uses TRBV7-2 and TRBJ1-2, with 9 bases aligning to TRBD1. This CDR3 is built from 15 residues. Germline CDR1 SGHTA, CDR2 FQGNSA. Losses at the gene ends were 4 bases for V and 8 bases for J; bases not matched to a gene: 11. DNA for the CDR3: TGTGCCAGCAGCTCGGAACAGGGGGCATTGCGAGGCTACACCTTC. Translating it yields CASSSEQGALRGYTF.

The chain combines TRBV28 with TRBJ2-1; 9 nucleotides match TRBD2. The CDR3 loop spans 12 amino acids. Germline CDR1 MDHEN, CDR2 SYDVKM. J gave up 9 bases and V 4 bases, and 1 base lay outside the gene matches. CDR3 region: CASSSLAGEQFF. The CDR3 DNA reads as TGTGCCAGCAGTTCACTAGCGGGTGAGCAGTTCTTC.

The chain carries TRBV11-2 and TRBJ1-3, with D tentatively TRBD1 (6 bases). The CDR3 extends over 17 amino acids. Germline lookup yields CDR1 SGHAT and CDR2 FQNNGV. The ends were cut back, 4 bases at V and 0 bases at J, with 16 bases in the middle. CDR3 nucleotides: TGTGCCAGCAGCTCGGACAGCTTCATCTACTCTGGAAACACCATATATTTT. This encodes CASSSDSFIYSGNTIYF.

This clone was recorded only once. The chain carries TRBV11-2 and TRBJ2-7; 12 nucleotides match TRBD2. The V segment lost 2 bases and the J segment 2 bases; nucleotides outside the gene matches: 1. The CDR3 consists of 15 residues. Germline CDR1 reads SGHAT; CDR2 reads FQNNGV. CDR3 in amino acids: CASSLLAGGPYEQYF. The CDR3 bases are TGTGCCAGCAGCTTACTAGCGGGAGGGCCCTACGAGCAGTACTTC.